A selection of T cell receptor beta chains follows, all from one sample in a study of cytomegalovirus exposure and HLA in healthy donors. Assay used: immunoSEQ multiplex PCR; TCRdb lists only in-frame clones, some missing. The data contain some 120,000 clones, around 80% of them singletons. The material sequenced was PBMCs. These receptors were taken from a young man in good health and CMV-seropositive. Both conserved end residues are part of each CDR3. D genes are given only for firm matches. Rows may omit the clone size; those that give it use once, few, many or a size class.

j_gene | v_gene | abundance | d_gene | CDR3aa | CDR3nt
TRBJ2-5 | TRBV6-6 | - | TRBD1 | CASSSSSGQGLTQYF | TGTGCCAGCAGTTCTTCATCGGGACAGGGTCTGACCCAGTACTTC
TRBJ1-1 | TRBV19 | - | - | CASSILPGGDTEAFF | TGTGCCAGTAGTATCCTCCCAGGAGGGGACACTGAAGCTTTCTTT
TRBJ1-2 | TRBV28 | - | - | CASSLQGYYGYTF | TGTGCCAGCAGTTTACAGGGGTACTATGGCTACACCTTC
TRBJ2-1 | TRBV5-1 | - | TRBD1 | CASSFDFQGANEQFF | TGCGCCAGCAGCTTCGATTTCCAGGGGGCTAATGAGCAGTTCTTC
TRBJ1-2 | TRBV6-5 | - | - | CASSYVRNYGYPF | TGTGCCAGCAGTTATGTCAGAAACTATGGCTACCCCTTC
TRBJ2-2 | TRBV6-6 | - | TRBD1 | CASSYAGQGVYGELFF | TGTGCCAGCAGTTACGCGGGACAGGGAGTTTACGGGGAGCTGTTTTTT
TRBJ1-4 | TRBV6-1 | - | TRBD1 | CASSGGQGEEKLFF | TGTGCCAGCAGTGGAGGACAGGGCGAGGAAAAACTGTTTTTT
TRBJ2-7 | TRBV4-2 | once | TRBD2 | CASSQDLAGDSYEQYF | TGTGCCAGCAGCCAAGATCTAGCGGGGGATTCCTACGAGCAGTACTTC
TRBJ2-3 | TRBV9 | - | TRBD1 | CASARRDRPDTQYF | TGTGCCAGCGCTCGCCGGGACAGGCCCGATACGCAGTATTTT
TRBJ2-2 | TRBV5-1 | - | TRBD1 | CASQATGAAGELFF | TGCGCCAGCCAAGCGACAGGGGCGGCCGGGGAGCTGTTTTTT
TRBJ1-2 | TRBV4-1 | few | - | CASSLRATAYGYTF | TGCGCCAGCAGCCTCAGAGCCACAGCCTATGGCTACACCTTC
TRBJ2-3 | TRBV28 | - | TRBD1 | CAGGLTGLHTQYF | TGTGCCGGAGGATTGACAGGGTTACATACGCAGTATTTT
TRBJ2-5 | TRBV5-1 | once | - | CASSLAYATETQYF | TGCGCCAGCAGCTTGGCCTACGCCACCGAGACCCAGTACTTC
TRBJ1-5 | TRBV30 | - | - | CACSKGFSSDSNQPQHF | TGTGCCTGTAGCAAGGGGTTCAGCTCGGATAGCAATCAGCCCCAGCATTTT
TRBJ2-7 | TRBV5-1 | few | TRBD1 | CASSGRTGGEQYF | TGCGCCAGCAGCGGCAGGACAGGGGGCGAGCAGTACTTC
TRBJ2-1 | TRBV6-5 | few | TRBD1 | CASSSTGGGRFF | TGTGCCAGCAGTTCGACAGGGGGCGGTCGGTTCTTC
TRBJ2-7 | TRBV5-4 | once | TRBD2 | CASSLERGSSYEQYF | TGTGCCAGCAGCTTGGAGCGGGGGAGCTCCTACGAGCAGTACTTC
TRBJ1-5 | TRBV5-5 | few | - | CASSSFGQPQHF | TGTGCCAGCAGCTCCTTCGGTCAGCCCCAGCATTTT
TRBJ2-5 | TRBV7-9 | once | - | CASSSWRGRGGWETQYF | TGTGCCAGCAGCTCTTGGCGGGGAAGGGGAGGATGGGAGACCCAGTACTTC
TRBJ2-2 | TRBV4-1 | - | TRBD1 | CASSHLVSGQANTGELFF | TGCGCCAGCAGCCACCTGGTTTCGGGACAGGCGAACACCGGGGAGCTGTTTTTT
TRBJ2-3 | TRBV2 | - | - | CASRPGLSTDTQYF | TGTGCCAGCAGACCCGGACTGAGCACAGATACGCAGTATTTT
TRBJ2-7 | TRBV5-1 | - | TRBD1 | CASSLEGQGAHEQYF | TGCGCCAGCAGCCTTGAGGGACAGGGAGCCCACGAGCAGTACTTC
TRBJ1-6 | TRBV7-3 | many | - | CASSYRRGDGSPLHF | TGTGCCAGCAGCTACCGTCGGGGGGACGGTTCACCCCTCCACTTT
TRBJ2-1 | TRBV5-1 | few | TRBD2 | CASSLVGTSGNNEQFF | TGCGCCAGCAGCTTGGTTGGGACTAGCGGAAACAATGAGCAGTTCTTC
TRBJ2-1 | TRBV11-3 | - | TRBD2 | CASSPRLASYNEQFF | TGTGCCAGCAGCCCCCGACTAGCCAGCTACAATGAGCAGTTCTTC
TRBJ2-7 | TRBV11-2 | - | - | CASSLHQGMYEQYF | TGTGCCAGCAGCTTACATCAGGGAATGTACGAGCAGTACTTC
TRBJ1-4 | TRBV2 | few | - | CASSGGSQSNEKLFF | TGTGCCAGCAGTGGTGGGAGCCAATCTAATGAAAAACTGTTTTTT
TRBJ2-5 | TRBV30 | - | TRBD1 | CAWETQGAGETQYF | TGTGCCTGGGAGACACAGGGGGCAGGCGAGACCCAGTACTTC
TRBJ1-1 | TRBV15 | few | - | CATSRITGMAEAFF | TGTGCCACCAGCAGAATAACAGGGATGGCTGAAGCTTTCTTT
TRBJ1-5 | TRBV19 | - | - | CASSITAPGQPQHF | TGTGCCAGTAGTATAACGGCCCCGGGACAGCCCCAGCATTTT
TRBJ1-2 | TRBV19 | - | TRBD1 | CASRPPQTGPTGGYTF | TGTGCCAGTAGACCGCCCCAGACAGGGCCGACAGGCGGCTACACCTTC
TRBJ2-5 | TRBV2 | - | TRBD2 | CASQRGGQETQYF | TGTGCCAGCCAGCGGGGGGGCCAAGAGACCCAGTACTTC
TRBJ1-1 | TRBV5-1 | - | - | CASSLGQANTEAFF | TGCGCCAGCAGCTTGGGGCAGGCGAACACTGAAGCTTTCTTT
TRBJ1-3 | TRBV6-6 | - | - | CASRRHDRDLGNTIYF | TGTGCCAGCAGACGGCACGACAGAGACCTGGGAAACACCATATATTTT
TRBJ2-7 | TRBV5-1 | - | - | CASSLFQDLGEQYF | TGCGCCAGCAGCTTGTTTCAGGATTTGGGCGAGCAGTACTTC
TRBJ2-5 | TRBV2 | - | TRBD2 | CASTKGLAGTQETQYF | TGTGCCAGCACCAAAGGACTAGCGGGGACACAAGAGACCCAGTACTTC
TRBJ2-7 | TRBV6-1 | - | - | CASTQAGGTYEQYF | TGTGCCAGCACCCAAGCCGGGGGTACCTACGAGCAGTACTTC
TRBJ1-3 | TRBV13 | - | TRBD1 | CASSNRDRGHSGNTIYF | TGTGCCAGCAGCAACCGGGACAGGGGGCACTCTGGAAACACCATATATTTT
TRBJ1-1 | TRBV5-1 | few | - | CASSWGGTYTEAFF | TGCGCCAGCAGTTGGGGGGGTACGTACACTGAAGCTTTCTTT
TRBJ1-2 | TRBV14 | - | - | CASSQDSRGYGYTF | TGTGCCAGCAGCCAAGATAGTCGGGGCTATGGCTACACCTTC
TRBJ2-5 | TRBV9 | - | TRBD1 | CASSTGQGQETQYF | TGTGCCAGCAGTACCGGACAGGGACAAGAGACCCAGTACTTC
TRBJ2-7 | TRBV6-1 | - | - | CASSHGQHEQYF | TGTGCCAGCAGTCACGGACAGCACGAGCAGTACTTC
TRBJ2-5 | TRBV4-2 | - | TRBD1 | CASSQGTGQAQETQYF | TGTGCCAGCAGCCAAGGAACCGGACAGGCCCAAGAGACCCAGTACTTC
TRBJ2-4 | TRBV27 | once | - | CASSPAQGPKNIQYF | TGTGCCAGCAGCCCAGCACAGGGTCCCAAAAACATTCAGTACTTC
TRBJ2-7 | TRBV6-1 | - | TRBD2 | CASIRTSGSYEQYF | TGTGCCAGCATTAGGACTAGCGGGTCCTACGAGCAGTACTTC
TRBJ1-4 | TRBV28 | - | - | CASSLVRQGNEKLFF | TGTGCCAGCAGTTTAGTACGTCAGGGTAACGAAAAACTGTTTTTT
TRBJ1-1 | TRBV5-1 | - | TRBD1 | CASSAGQHLFRTEAFF | TGCGCCAGCAGCGCGGGACAGCACCTTTTTAGGACAGAAGCTTTCTTT
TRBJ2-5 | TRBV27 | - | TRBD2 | CASSRYGTSGGAGETQYF | TGTGCCAGCAGTCGTTACGGGACTAGCGGGGGGGCAGGGGAGACCCAGTACTTC
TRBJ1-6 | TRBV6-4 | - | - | CASSDSAGNNSPLHF | TGTGCCAGCAGTGACTCAGCAGGGAATAATTCACCCCTCCACTTT